This T cell receptor beta chain was obtained from a study of blood T cell repertoires in COVID-19 (dated by TCRdb to 2020 to 2021). At the level of the whole study: Samples covering the acute and convalescent phases of COVID-19 were provided by collaborators in the United States, Italy and Spain. The prospective study material was composed of cDNA or gDNA derived from T cells, B-cell-depleted T cells, or PBMCs. The dataset comprised deeply sampled blood TCRbeta repertoires from subjects exposed to, actively infected with, or recovered from COVID-19. The repertoires were released in a freely available public database intended as a resource for research on the immune response to SARS-CoV-2. Samples came from the ongoing ImmuneRACE study (first 160 participants) plus 1,254 subjects from 6 global collaborators. Nearly every sample came with metadata listing a de-identified subject ID, COVID-19 status, age in years and sex. HLA class I and class II types, where available, came from metadata supplied by the sample provider rather than from assay-based typing.

Of note for this clone: Its antigen is not yet known. Per-base qualities were not stored, and no clone one base away is much larger.

What the research found in general, with its limitations: The amount of clinical and demographic metadata varied by source and participant and was provided uncurated.

Collaborating institutions collected whole blood in K2EDTA tubes following their own protocols. For TCRbeta analysis, collaborators shipped samples as frozen whole blood, isolated PBMCs, or DNA extracted from either of those sample types. TCRbeta CDR3 regions were amplified from genomic DNA by means of the immunoSEQ Assay, a bias-controlled multiplex PCR. As for the original processing: Nucleated cell counts per sample were estimated from amplification of reference gene primers within the assay. To quantify the absolute abundance of each unique TCRbeta CDR3 rearrangement, sequence reads were collapsed and filtered. For each sample, productive Simpson clonality was calculated by taking the square root of Simpson's diversity index across productive rearrangements. TCRdb obtained this table from immuneACCESS and retained in-frame rearrangements with V and J assigned. These tables miss some clones; where compared with another copy, unresolved V genes account for less than half of the shortfall, and the remainder is unexplained. The V and J calls and clone size come from that table; D and trimming were worked out from the DNA. The sample has under 250,000 clones on record, roughly 86% of them singletons. 5.5% to 7.5% of the sample is taken by the ten largest.

From cysteine to phenylalanine, the CDR3 is 14 amino acids long. The kept DNA is CDR3 alone, 42 bases in frame from the first base. The junction shows trimming of 6 bases on V and 3 bases on J, plus 14 bases between the germline ends. CDR1 and CDR2 are drawn from the germline V gene: MDHEN, SYDVKM. The chain uses TRBV28 and TRBJ1-2; TRBD1 might be the D gene, on 6 matching bases. The receptor was derived from a woman in her 70s with active or convalescent COVID-19. The source material was peripheral blood. The nucleotide sequence is given as TGTGCCAGCAGAGCACAGGGTGAGGACTATGGCTACACCTTC. The encoded protein is CASRAQGEDYGYTF.